The source of this T cell receptor (beta chain) is a study of sequential checkpoint blockade in melanoma. Treatment indicated: randomized to nivolumab then ipilimumab (arm A) or the reverse (arm B). Sequencing used immunoSEQ multiplex PCR; TCRdb keeps in-frame clones, though not all of them. The sample lists roughly 9,800 clones, approximately 71% occurring once. The CDR3 consists of 14 residues. After removal of 5 bases from V and 3 bases from J, the junction contained 4 bases not matched to a gene. CDR1 and CDR2 from the germline V gene are LNHDA and SQIVND (reference sequence). The TCR comes from a human donor with melanoma. The V call is TRBV19, the J call TRBJ2-1, with 7 bases lining up with TRBD1. The specimen comprised CD8+ T cells sorted from blood (inferred from file names), sampled from a patient given nivolumab and ipilimumab in sequence. The CDR3 bases are TGTGCCAGTAGTTTTGGACAGGTCTACAATGAGCAGTTCTTC. It translates to CASSFGQVYNEQFF.